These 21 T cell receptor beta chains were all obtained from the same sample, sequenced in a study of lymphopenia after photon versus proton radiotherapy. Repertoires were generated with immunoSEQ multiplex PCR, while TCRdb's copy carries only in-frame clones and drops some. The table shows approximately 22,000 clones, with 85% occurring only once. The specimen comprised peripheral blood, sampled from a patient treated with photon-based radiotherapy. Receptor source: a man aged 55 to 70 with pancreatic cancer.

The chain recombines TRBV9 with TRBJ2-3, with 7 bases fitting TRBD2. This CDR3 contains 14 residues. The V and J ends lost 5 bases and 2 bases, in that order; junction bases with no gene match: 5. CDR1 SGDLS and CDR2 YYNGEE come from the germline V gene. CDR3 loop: CASRTSPHTDTQYF. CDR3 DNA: TGTGCCAGCAGGACTAGCCCACACACAGATACGCAGTATTTT.

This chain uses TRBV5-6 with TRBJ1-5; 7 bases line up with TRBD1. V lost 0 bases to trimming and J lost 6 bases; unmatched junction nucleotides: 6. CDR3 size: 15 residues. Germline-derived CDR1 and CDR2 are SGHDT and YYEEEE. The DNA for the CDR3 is TGTGCCAGCAGCTTGGATAGGGGGCGCCTTCAGCCCCAGCATTTT. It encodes CASSLDRGRLQPQHF.

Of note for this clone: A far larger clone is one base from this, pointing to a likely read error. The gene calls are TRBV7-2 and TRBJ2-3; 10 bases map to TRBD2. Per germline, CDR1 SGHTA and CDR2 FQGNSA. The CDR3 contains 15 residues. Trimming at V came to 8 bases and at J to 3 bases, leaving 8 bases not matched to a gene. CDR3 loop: CASGSDSGGTDTQYF. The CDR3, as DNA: TGTGCCAGCGGCTCAGATAGCGGGGGGACAGATACGCAGTATTTT.

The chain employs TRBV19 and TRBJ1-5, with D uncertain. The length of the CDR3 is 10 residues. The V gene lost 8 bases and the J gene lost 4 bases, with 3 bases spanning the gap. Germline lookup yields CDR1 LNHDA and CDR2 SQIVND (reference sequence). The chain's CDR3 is CASPNQPQHF. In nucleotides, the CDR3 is TGTGCCAGTCCTAATCAGCCCCAGCATTTT. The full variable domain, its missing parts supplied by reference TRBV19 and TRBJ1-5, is DGGITQSPKYLFRKEGQNVTLSCEQNLNHDAMYWYRQDPGQGLRLIYYSQIVNDFQKGDIAEGYSVSREKKESFPLTVTSAQKNPTAFYLCASPNQPQHFGDGTRLSIL.

The CDR3 here is CASSQSGTGGFPYYEQYF. The DNA for the CDR3 is TGTGCCAGCAGTCAATCCGGGACAGGGGGTTTCCCCTACTACGAGCAGTACTTC. The chain uses TRBV2 and TRBJ2-7; 11 nucleotides line up with TRBD1. V was pared by 5 bases and J by 3 bases, with 15 bases of the junction left unmatched. The CDR3 loop spans 18 amino acids. Germline CDR1 and CDR2: SNHLY and FYNNEI.

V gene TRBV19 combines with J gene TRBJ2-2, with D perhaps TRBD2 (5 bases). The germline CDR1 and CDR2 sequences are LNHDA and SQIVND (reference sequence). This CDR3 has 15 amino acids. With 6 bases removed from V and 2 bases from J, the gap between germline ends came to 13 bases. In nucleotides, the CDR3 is TGTGCCAGTAGCTTGAGTAGCGCCAACACCGGGGAGCTGTTTTTT. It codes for CASSLSSANTGELFF.

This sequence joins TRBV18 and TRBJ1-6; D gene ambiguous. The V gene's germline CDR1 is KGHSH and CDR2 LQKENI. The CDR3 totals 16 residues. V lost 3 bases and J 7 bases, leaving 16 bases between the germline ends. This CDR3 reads CASSPNQALRNSPLHF. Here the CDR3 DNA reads TGTGCCAGCTCACCGAATCAGGCGCTCCGGAATTCACCCCTCCACTTT.

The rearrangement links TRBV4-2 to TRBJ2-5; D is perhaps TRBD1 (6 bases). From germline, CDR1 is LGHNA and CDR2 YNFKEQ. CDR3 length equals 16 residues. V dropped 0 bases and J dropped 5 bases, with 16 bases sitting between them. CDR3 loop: CASSQDQQVQGETQYF. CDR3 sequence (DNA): TGTGCCAGCAGCCAAGATCAGCAGGTCCAGGGGGAGACCCAGTACTTC.

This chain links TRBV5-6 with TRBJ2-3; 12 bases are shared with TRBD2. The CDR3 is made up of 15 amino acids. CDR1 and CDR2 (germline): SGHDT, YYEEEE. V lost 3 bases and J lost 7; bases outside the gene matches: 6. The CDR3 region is CASSYRTSGAYTQYF. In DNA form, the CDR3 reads TGTGCCAGCAGCTACCGGACTAGCGGGGCGTATACGCAGTATTTT.

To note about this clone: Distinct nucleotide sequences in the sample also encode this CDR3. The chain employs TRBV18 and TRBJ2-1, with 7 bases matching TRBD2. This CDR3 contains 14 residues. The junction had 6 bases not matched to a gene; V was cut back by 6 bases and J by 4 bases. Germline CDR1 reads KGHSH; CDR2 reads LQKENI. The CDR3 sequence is CASSKGGSYNEQFF. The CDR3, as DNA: TGTGCCAGCTCGAAGGGAGGGTCTTACAATGAGCAGTTCTTC.

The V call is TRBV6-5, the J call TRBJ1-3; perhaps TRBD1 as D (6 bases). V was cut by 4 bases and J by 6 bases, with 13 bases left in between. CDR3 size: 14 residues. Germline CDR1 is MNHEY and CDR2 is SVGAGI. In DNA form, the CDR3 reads TGTGCCAGCAGTTGGACAGAGGCTTTAAACACCATATATTTT. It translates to CASSWTEALNTIYF.

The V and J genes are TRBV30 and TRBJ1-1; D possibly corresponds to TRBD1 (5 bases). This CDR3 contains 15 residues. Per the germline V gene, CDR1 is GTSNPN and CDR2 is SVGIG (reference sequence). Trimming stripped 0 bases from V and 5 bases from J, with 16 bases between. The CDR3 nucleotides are TGTGCCTGGAGTGTACTATGGGGGGATTGGACTGAAGCTTTCTTT. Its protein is CAWSVLWGDWTEAFF.

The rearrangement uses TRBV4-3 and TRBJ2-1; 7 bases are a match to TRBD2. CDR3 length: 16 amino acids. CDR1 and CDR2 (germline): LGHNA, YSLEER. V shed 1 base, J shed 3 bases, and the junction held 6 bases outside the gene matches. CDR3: CASSQGAGEIYNEQFF. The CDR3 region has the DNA TGCGCCAGCAGCCAAGGGGCGGGGGAGATCTACAATGAGCAGTTCTTC.

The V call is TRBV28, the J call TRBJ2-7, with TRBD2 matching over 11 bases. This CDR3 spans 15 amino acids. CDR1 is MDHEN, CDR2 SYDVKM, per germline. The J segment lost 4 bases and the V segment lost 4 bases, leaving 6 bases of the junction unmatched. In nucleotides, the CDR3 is TGTGCCAGCAGTTCTCTAGCGGGGGGCGGGTACGAGCAGTACTTC. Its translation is CASSSLAGGGYEQYF.

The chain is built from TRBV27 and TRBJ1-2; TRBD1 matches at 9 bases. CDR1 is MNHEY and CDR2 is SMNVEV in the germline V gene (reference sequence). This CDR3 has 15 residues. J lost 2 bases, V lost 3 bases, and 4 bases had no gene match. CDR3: CASSFSGTGNYGYTF. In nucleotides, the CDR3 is TGTGCCAGCAGTTTTTCCGGGACAGGGAACTATGGCTACACCTTC.

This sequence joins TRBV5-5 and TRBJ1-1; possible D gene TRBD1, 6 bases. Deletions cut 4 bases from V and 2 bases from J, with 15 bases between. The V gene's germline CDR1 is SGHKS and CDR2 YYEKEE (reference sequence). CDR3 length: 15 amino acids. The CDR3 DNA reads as TGTGCCAGCAGCCCCTTTCCAGGGGAAAACACTGAAGCTTTCTTT. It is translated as CASSPFPGENTEAFF.

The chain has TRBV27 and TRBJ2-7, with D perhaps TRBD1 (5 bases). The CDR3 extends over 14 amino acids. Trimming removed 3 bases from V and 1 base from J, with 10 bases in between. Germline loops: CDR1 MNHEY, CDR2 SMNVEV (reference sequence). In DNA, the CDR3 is TGTGCCAGCAGTTTCTCACAGGATTCCTACGAGCAGTACTTC. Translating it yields CASSFSQDSYEQYF.

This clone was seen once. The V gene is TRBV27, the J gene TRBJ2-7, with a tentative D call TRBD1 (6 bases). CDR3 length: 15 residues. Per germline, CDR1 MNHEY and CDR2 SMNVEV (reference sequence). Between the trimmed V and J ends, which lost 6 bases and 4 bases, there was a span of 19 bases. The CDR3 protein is CASSPGQGWSYEQYF. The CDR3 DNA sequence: TGTGCCAGCAGCCCTGGCCAGGGGTGGTCGTACGAGCAGTACTTC.

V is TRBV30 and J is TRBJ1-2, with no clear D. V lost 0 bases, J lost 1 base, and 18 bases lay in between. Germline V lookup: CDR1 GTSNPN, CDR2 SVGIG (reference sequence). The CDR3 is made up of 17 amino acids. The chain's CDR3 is CAWSVRIDSGDNYGYTF. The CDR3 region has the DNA TGTGCCTGGAGTGTGAGGATAGACTCCGGTGATAACTATGGCTACACCTTC.

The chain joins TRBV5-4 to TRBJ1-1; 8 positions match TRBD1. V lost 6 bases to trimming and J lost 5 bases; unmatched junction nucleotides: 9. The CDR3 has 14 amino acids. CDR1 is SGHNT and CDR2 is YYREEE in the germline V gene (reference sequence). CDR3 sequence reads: CASILSGGATEAFF. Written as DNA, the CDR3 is TGTGCCAGCATCCTTTCAGGGGGCGCGACTGAAGCTTTCTTT. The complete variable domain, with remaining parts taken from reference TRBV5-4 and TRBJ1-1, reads ETGVTQSPTHLIKTRGQQVTLRCSSQSGHNTVSWYQQALGQGPQFIFQYYREEENGRGNFPPRFSGLQFPNYSSELNVNALELDDSALYLCASILSGGATEAFFGQGTRLTVV.

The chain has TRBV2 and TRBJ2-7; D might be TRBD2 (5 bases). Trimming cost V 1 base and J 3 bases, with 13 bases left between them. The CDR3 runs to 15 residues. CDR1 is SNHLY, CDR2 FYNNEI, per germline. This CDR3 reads CASSEDSYGLYEQYF. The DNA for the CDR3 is TGTGCCAGCAGTGAAGACAGCTACGGACTCTACGAGCAGTACTTC.